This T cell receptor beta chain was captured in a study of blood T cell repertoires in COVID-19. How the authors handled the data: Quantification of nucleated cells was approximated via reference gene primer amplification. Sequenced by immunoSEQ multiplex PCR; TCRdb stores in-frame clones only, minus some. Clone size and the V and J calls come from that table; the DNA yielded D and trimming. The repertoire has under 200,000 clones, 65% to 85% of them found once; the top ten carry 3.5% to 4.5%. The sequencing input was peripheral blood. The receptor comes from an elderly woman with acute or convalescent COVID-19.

As DNA, the CDR3 is TGTGCCAGCTCACCAGGACAGGTACCCAGTGAGCAGTACTTC. Amino acid sequence: CASSPGQVPSEQYF. The chain is built from TRBV18 and TRBJ2-7, with 7 bases identical to TRBD1. The J segment lost 7 bases and the V segment lost 2 bases, leaving 8 bases of the junction unmatched. Germline CDR1 and CDR2: KGHSH and LQKENI. The CDR3 loop spans 14 amino acids.